This passage covers 22 T cell receptor beta chains from one sample sequenced in a study of tumor and adjacent non-tumor tissue in lung cancer. The library came from three nested PCR rounds adapted from ARM-PCR protocols. TCRdb redid the calling of the multiplex PCR reads with MiXCR, one entry per CDR3 protein. The sample records 68,000 or so distinct CDR3 sequences, just under 60% being singletons. RNA was extracted from bulk tissue without any cell sorting. Sample: lung tumor tissue. These receptor sequences come from a man in his fifties with non-small cell lung cancer.

The chain combines TRBV4-2 with TRBJ2-3, with D possibly TRBD2 on 5 matching bases. This CDR3 contains 15 residues. The V and J ends lost 5 bases and 5 bases respectively, with 17 bases between them. Germline CDR1 and CDR2: LGHNA and YNFKEQ. The CDR3 protein is CASSSTTRREDTQYF. The CDR3 DNA is TGTGCCAGCAGCTCAACAACACGACGGGAAGATACGCAGTATTTT.

Turning to this clonotype: The CDR3 carries no conserved terminal phenylalanine or tryptophan, so it likely arises from a read error. The rearrangement links TRBV11-1 to TRBJ2-2, with D possibly being TRBD2 (5 bases). Germline V gene sequence: CDR1 SGHAT, CDR2 FQDESV (reference sequence). The CDR3 has 13 amino acids. V was trimmed by 5 bases and J by 8 bases, leaving 12 bases between them. This CDR3 reads CASSRGSVGELFS. CDR3 sequence (DNA): TGTGCCAGCAGCCGGGGTTCAGTAGGGGAGCTGTTTTCT.

Only a few counts were recorded for this clonotype. With a much larger clone just one base away, this may be a read error. As DNA, the CDR3 is TGTGCCATCTCTGAGGGGGGGAGCCACTACGAGCAGTACTTC. It codes for CAISEGGSHYEQYF. This chain links TRBV10-3 with TRBJ2-7; D is perhaps TRBD2 (7 bases). From germline, CDR1 is ENHRY and CDR2 SYGVKD. Deletions cut 8 bases from V and 3 bases from J, with 17 bases between. This CDR3 region has 14 residues.

The table lists this clonotype with many counts. The rearrangement links TRBV12-5 to TRBJ1-1; no clear D. The CDR3 is 13 amino acids. Looked up from germline, CDR1 is LGHNT and CDR2 is FRNRAP. Trimming removed 3 bases from V and 11 bases from J, with 16 bases in between. For the CDR3, the DNA is TGTGCTAGTGGTTTATTTCACGTCGGGGTGGCTTTCTTT. Its protein is CASGLFHVGVAFF.

This clonotype has only a few counts. This could be a read error, since a much larger clone is one nucleotide away. This chain joins TRBV6-5 and TRBJ2-2, with a tentative D call TRBD2 (5 bases). Germline-derived CDR1 and CDR2 are MNHEY and SVGAGI. Between the trimmed V and J ends, which lost 2 bases and 1 base, there was a span of 17 bases. The CDR3 runs 18 residues. The CDR3: CASSYQLPQRGNTGELFF. For the CDR3, the DNA is TGTGCCAGCAGTTACCAACTCCCTCAACGGGGGAACACCGGGGAGCTGTTTTTT.

Turning to this clonotype: This could be a read error, since a much larger clone is one nucleotide away. The J gene is TRBJ2-5, the V gene TRBV5-1; a possible D gene is TRBD2 (6 bases). Germline CDR1 reads SGHRS; CDR2 reads YFSETQ. V lost 4 bases and J 2 bases, leaving 15 bases between the germline ends. The CDR3 length is 15 residues. CDR3 sequence (DNA): TGCGCCAGCAGCAGGATCGGGACTTGGCAAGAGACCCAGTACTTC. It yields the protein CASSRIGTWQETQYF.

This clonotype showed up many times. The chain joins TRBV12-3 or TRBV12-4 to TRBJ1-6, with 7 bases identical to TRBD1. The CDR3 runs 15 residues. The V segment lost 7 bases and the J segment 5 bases; nucleotides outside the gene matches: 8. The CDR3: CASTKGTVNNSPLHF. The CDR3 region has the DNA TGTGCCAGCACGAAAGGGACAGTTAATAATTCACCCCTCCACTTT.

In the case of this clonotype: This clone may be a read error of a much larger clone one base away. This sequence joins TRBV6-6 and TRBJ2-7, with a possible D match to TRBD1 (5 bases). The germline V gene encodes CDR1 MNHNY and CDR2 SVGAGI (reference sequence). This CDR3 spans 11 amino acids. DNA for the CDR3: TGTGTCAGCGCAGGGCAGTACGAGCAGTACTTC. It codes for CVSAGQYEQYF.

Comment on this clonotype: This clone may be a read error of a much larger clone one base away. The conserved phenylalanine or tryptophan normally closing the CDR3 is absent here, so this likely arose from a read error. The rearrangement joins TRBV12-3 or TRBV12-4 to TRBJ1-5; D call uncertain. The CDR3 is 12 amino acids. The V and J ends lost 4 bases and 7 bases respectively, with 8 bases between them. CDR3 DNA sequence: TGTGCCAGCAGTTGGCAGGACCAGCCCCAGCATTAT. This gives the protein CASSWQDQPQHY.

In regard to this clonotype: A read error may explain this, as a much larger clone is one base away. The chain is built from TRBV6-1 and TRBJ1-4; 8 bases are a match to TRBD1. Germline CDR1 MNHNS, CDR2 SASEGT. The CDR3 has 15 residues. The CDR3 bases are TGTGCCGGCAGTGAAGAACAGGGGGTCATAGGTGAACTGTTTTTT. Its protein is CAGSEEQGVIGELFF.

Worth noting for this clonotype: The germline gene is not matched at one end of the junction; a read error may be the cause. The chain's CDR3 is CVSSLERSARGSREQYF. The CDR3, as DNA: TGTGTCAGCAGCTTAGAAAGATCCGCTCGGGGGTCCCGCGAGCAGTACTTC. The chain employs TRBV11-2 and TRBJ2-7; tentatively, D is TRBD2 (6 bases). Germline lookup yields CDR1 SGHAT and CDR2 FQNNGV. There are 17 residues in the CDR3.

This clonotype turned up a few times. A read error may be the cause here, since a much bigger clone is one base away. The chain couples TRBV6-5 to TRBJ1-6; D unclear. CDR1 is MNHEY, CDR2 SVGAGI, per germline. The CDR3 contains 13 residues. Trimming removed 2 bases at V and 8 bases at J, with 7 bases between. This chain's CDR3 is CASSYRADSPLHF. CDR3 nucleotides: TGTGCCAGCAGTTACAGGGCCGATTCACCCCTCCACTTT.

About this clonotype itself: This clone may be a read error of a much larger clone one base away. Since no conserved phenylalanine or tryptophan closes the CDR3, a read error is the likely cause. V is TRBV18 and J is TRBJ2-5; perhaps D is TRBD1 or TRBD2 (6 bases each). V lost 5 bases and J 3 bases, leaving 10 bases between the germline ends. Germline V gene sequence: CDR1 KGHSH, CDR2 LQKENI. The CDR3 is made up of 13 amino acids. In DNA form, the CDR3 reads TGTGCCAGCTCAGGACAGCGGGAAGAGACCCAGTACCTC. Translated, it gives CASSGQREETQYL.

Concerning this clonotype itself: This CDR3 is missing its conserved last phenylalanine or tryptophan, likely due to a read error. Because the CDR3's place on the DNA is in doubt, the DNA is left out and the CDR3 is given as listed by TCRdb. V and J are TRBV6-5 and TRBJ2-1; the DNA was not compared with TRBD1, the D call given in the table. The CDR3 region is 12 residues in length, termini included. The germline gives CDR1 MNHEY, CDR2 SVGAGI. The CDR3 loop reads CASTYFPGQKFL.

For this clonotype: The junction departs from germline at one end; a sequencing error may be responsible. The chain uses TRBV11-3 and TRBJ2-1, with TRBD2 identical over 7 bases. Looked up from germline, CDR1 is SGHNT and CDR2 is YENEEA. The CDR3 has 16 residues. The CDR3 spells CVSSASGTRGRDKQFF. CDR3 in DNA: TGTGTCAGCAGCGCCAGCGGGACTCGCGGGAGAGATAAGCAGTTCTTC.

The rearrangement links TRBV30 to TRBJ1-5; D is unclear. The CDR3 consists of 13 residues. Germline V gives CDR1 GTSNPN, CDR2 SVGIG (reference sequence). V was shortened by 8 bases and J by 3 bases, with 14 bases between the two germline ends. CDR3 bases: TGTGCCAAGAGTAGCCTGTACAATCAGCCCCAGCATTTT. Encoded protein: CAKSSLYNQPQHF.

The chain is built from TRBV28 and TRBJ2-7; 9 bases line up with TRBD2. In germline, CDR1 is MDHEN, CDR2 SYDVKM. The ends lost 7 bases at V and 10 bases at J; junction bases unmatched: 11. This CDR3 has 13 residues. This CDR3 reads CASNGGGALEQYF. CDR3 DNA: TGTGCCAGCAATGGCGGGGGGGCGTTGGAACAGTACTTC.

The table lists this clonotype with many counts. The V and J genes are TRBV5-4 and TRBJ2-2; the D is unclear. The CDR3 covers 13 residues. CDR1 and CDR2 (germline): SGHNT, YYREEE (reference sequence). Trimming shortened V by 4 bases and J by 6 bases, and 10 bases separated the two germline ends. The CDR3: CASSLDGAGELFF. CDR3 nucleotides: TGTGCCAGCAGCCTCGATGGGGCCGGGGAGCTGTTTTTT.

This clonotype was seen a single time. Compared with germline, one end of the junction differs, possibly owing to a read error. The V call is TRBV6-5, the J call TRBJ2-1, with 7 bases aligning to TRBD2. CDR3 size: 15 residues. Germline lookup yields CDR1 MNHEY and CDR2 SVGAGI. CDR3 region: CAGSVLAVAYNEQFF. In DNA, the CDR3 is TGTGCCGGCAGTGTGCTAGCGGTAGCGTACAATGAGCAGTTCTTC.

On this clonotype itself: Because the CDR3 is missing its conserved closing phenylalanine or tryptophan, this is likely a read error. CDR3 loop: CASSFQWADTQYL. CDR3 sequence (DNA): TGTGCCAGCAGCTTTCAGTGGGCAGATACGCAGTATCTT. The rearrangement links TRBV11-3 to TRBJ2-3; D gene ambiguous. The CDR3 runs to 13 residues. Trimming removed 3 bases at V and 4 bases at J, with 8 bases between. Germline V gene lookup returns CDR1 SGHNT and CDR2 YENEEA.

A word on this clonotype: The junction shows a germline mismatch at one end, possibly a read error. The J gene is TRBJ2-3, the V gene TRBV11-2; 7 nucleotides match TRBD2. Germline values: CDR1 SGHAT, CDR2 FQNNGV. There are 14 residues in the CDR3. CDR3 sequence (DNA): TGTGCCGGCAGCTTCTCTAGCGGAACGACGACGCAGTATTTT. Encoded protein: CAGSFSSGTTTQYF.

With respect to this clonotype: An end of the junction does not agree with germline; a read error may underlie this. V usage is TRBV6-2 or TRBV6-3 and J usage is TRBJ2-7; D possibly uses TRBD1 or TRBD2 (5 bases each). Germline loops: CDR1 MNHEY, CDR2 SVGEGT. The CDR3 has 15 amino acids. Written as DNA, the CDR3 is TGTGCCAGTAGTGGCCTGGGGCGGGCCTCCTACAAGCAGTACTTC. Amino acid sequence: CASSGLGRASYKQYF.